The T cell receptor (beta chain) described here comes from a study of blood T cell repertoires in COVID-19. About the study: Collection of acute and convalescent COVID-19 samples took place in the United States, Italy and Spain.

The CDR3 has 14 residues. The germline V gene encodes CDR1 LNHDA and CDR2 SQIVND (reference sequence). V lost 9 bases and J lost 6, with 20 bases in between. Source study methods: Researchers report that nucleated cell counts were estimated from reference gene primer amplification. Assay: immunoSEQ multiplex PCR; the TCRdb copy retains only in-frame clones and omits some. The V and J calls and clone size are taken from that table; D and trimming were inferred from the DNA. The repertoire holds under 110,000 clones, with 92% as singletons. The genes are TRBV19 and TRBJ1-2; D call uncertain. The material sequenced was peripheral blood. This TCR was recovered from a man between 45 and 60 years old with active COVID-19. The DNA of the CDR3 is TGTGCCAGCCTATCTCCAGCGAAGAAGAATGGCTACACCTTC. Amino acid sequence: CASLSPAKKNGYTF.